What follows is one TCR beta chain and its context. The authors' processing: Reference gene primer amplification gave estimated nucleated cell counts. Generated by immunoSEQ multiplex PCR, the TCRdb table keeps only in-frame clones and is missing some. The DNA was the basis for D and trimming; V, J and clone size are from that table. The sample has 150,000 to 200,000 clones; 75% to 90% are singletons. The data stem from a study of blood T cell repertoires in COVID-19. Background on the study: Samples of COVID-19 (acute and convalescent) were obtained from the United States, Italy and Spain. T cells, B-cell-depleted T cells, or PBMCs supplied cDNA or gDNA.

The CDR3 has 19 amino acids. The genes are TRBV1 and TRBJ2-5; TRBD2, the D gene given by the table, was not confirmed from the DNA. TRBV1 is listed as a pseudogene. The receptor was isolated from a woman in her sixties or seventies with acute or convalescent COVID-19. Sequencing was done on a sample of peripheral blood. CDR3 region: CTSSQQVVEGRLAGETQYF. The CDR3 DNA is TGCACCAGCAGCCAACAAGTCGTCGAGGGTCGGTTAGCCGGAGAGACCCAGTACTTC.